Following are 25 T cell receptor beta chains from one sample sequenced in a study of T cells expressing NK-cell markers. Reanalyzing the 5' RACE reads, TCRdb keeps one entry per CDR3 protein, without DNA. The sample data list approximately 440,000 distinct CDR3 sequences. Sequencing was carried out using blood T cells: a sorted CD56 or NKG2C T cell subset, CD4+ or CD8+ T cells, or bulk PBMC T cells (not recorded which). Receptors were obtained from a woman in her 50s in good health.

This chain links TRBV6-1 with TRBJ2-5; no DNA is available, so the TRBD2 call from TCRdb remains unchecked. The CDR3 totals 15 residues. CDR1 and CDR2 (germline): MNHNS, SASEGT. CDR3 region: CASSAGGSHQETQYF.

The chain uses TRBV6-5 and TRBJ2-3; there is no DNA to check the TCRdb D call of TRBD2. The CDR3 extends over 13 amino acids. CDR1 and CDR2 from the germline V gene are MNHEY and SVGAGI. This CDR3 reads CATLSGLTDTQYF.

The V gene is TRBV3-1, the J gene TRBJ2-1; TCRdb selects TRBD2, and the lack of DNA leaves this call unchecked. Germline CDR1 LGHDT, CDR2 YNNKEL (reference sequence). CDR3 size: 16 residues. CDR3 protein: CASSQDLAGGPHEQFF.

The chain links TRBV11-3 to TRBJ2-3. This CDR3 contains 14 residues. Germline CDR1 is SGHNT and CDR2 is YENEEA. The CDR3 spells CASSFDRSTDTQYF.

This chain uses TRBV7-9 with TRBJ2-2; TCRdb selects TRBD2, and the lack of DNA leaves this call unchecked. CDR3 size: 16 residues. The germline CDR1 and CDR2 sequences are SEHNR and FQNEAQ (reference sequence). The CDR3 sequence: CASSTTSGRSAGELFF.

The chain combines TRBV9 with TRBJ2-5; with no DNA, the TCRdb D assignment of TRBD1 cannot be verified. The CDR3 extends over 13 amino acids. Looked up from germline, CDR1 is SGDLS and CDR2 is YYNGEE. CDR3 amino acids: CASSATGKETQYF.

CDR3 protein: CASSAQILGTNNEQFF. This chain uses TRBV25-1 with TRBJ2-1; the D call of TRBD2 rests on TCRdb alone, since no DNA is present to check it. The CDR3 has 16 amino acids. Germline V gene lookup returns CDR1 MGHDK and CDR2 SYGVNS.

This chain connects TRBV5-4 to TRBJ2-1; TCRdb's D gene call, TRBD2, goes unchecked for lack of DNA. CDR1 SGHNT and CDR2 YYREEE come from the germline V gene (reference sequence). This CDR3 spans 15 amino acids. CDR3 sequence: CASSITSGNYNEQFF. The full variable domain, its missing parts supplied by reference TRBV5-4 and TRBJ2-1, is ETGVTQSPTHLIKTRGQQVTLRCSSQSGHNTVSWYQQALGQGPQFIFQYYREEENGRGNFPPRFSGLQFPNYSSELNVNALELDDSALYLCASSITSGNYNEQFFGPGTRLTVL.

The chain combines TRBV30 with TRBJ1-2; TCRdb names TRBD1, which stays unverified in the absence of DNA. The CDR3 has 15 amino acids. CDR1 is GTSNPN and CDR2 is SVGIG in the germline V gene (reference sequence). The CDR3 here is CAWSVRNRGNYGYTF.

The V call is TRBV5-1, the J call TRBJ2-1; the TRBD2 assignment by TCRdb is unverifiable without DNA. Looked up from germline, CDR1 is SGHRS and CDR2 is YFSETQ. The CDR3 is 16 amino acids. Here the CDR3 reads CASSLIVTSGNHEQFF.

The chain recombines TRBV10-1 with TRBJ2-1; no DNA is available, so the TRBD1 call from TCRdb remains unchecked. This CDR3 has 16 residues. Germline V gene sequence: CDR1 WNHNN, CDR2 SYGVQD (reference sequence). This CDR3 reads CASSESEFWGAHEQFF.

The chain carries TRBV7-2 and TRBJ2-1; without DNA, the TCRdb call of TRBD1 cannot be checked. Germline V gene data show CDR1 as SGHTA and CDR2 as FQGNSA. CDR3 length equals 15 residues. CDR3: CASSFQHGRVDEQFF.

The chain carries TRBV12-5 and TRBJ2-5; the TCRdb call, TRBD2, lacks DNA for checking. There are 16 residues in the CDR3. The germline V gene encodes CDR1 LGHNT and CDR2 FRNRAP. This CDR3 reads CASGPNGLAGVETQYF. Using reference TRBV12-5 and TRBJ2-5 for the parts outside the CDR3, the full variable domain is DARVTQTPRHKVTEMGQEVTMRCQPILGHNTVFWYRQTMMQGLELLAYFRNRAPLDDSGMPKDRFSAEMPDATLATLKIQPSEPRDSAVYFCASGPNGLAGVETQYFGPGTRLLVL.

This chain joins TRBV27 and TRBJ2-5; TCRdb lists TRBD1, though no DNA is available to test this call. The germline V gene encodes CDR1 MNHEY and CDR2 SMNVEV (reference sequence). The CDR3 runs to 14 residues. The CDR3 sequence is CASSLGGAGETQYF.

The chain has TRBV21-1 and TRBJ1-1; the D gene TCRdb calls, TRBD1, cannot be checked with no DNA. TRBV21-1 is labeled a pseudogene. The CDR3 covers 15 residues. This chain's CDR3 is CASSKNGDRGTEAFF.

V and J are TRBV5-1 and TRBJ2-7; without DNA, the TCRdb call of TRBD1 cannot be checked. The germline CDR1 and CDR2 sequences are SGHRS and YFSETQ. This CDR3 region has 13 residues. The CDR3 reads CASSPPAPYEQYF. Drawing the rest from reference TRBV5-1 and TRBJ2-7, the complete variable domain is KAGVTQTPRYLIKTRGQQVTLSCSPISGHRSVSWYQQTPGQGLQFLFEYFSETQRNKGNFPGRFSGRQFSNSRSEMNVSTLELGDSALYLCASSPPAPYEQYFGPGTRLTVT.

V and J are TRBV14 and TRBJ2-3; with no DNA, the TCRdb D assignment of TRBD1 cannot be verified. The CDR3 totals 15 residues. Per germline, CDR1 SGHDN and CDR2 FVKESK. CDR3 amino acids: CASSQGGTRTDTQYF.

The chain employs TRBV12-3 or TRBV12-4 and TRBJ2-7; TCRdb designates TRBD2, a call that cannot be tested without DNA. The CDR3 runs 14 residues. The chain's CDR3 is CASSPSDGSYEQYF.

V and J are TRBV6-1 and TRBJ1-2; TCRdb gives TRBD1 as the D gene, but with no DNA this cannot be confirmed. There are 12 residues in the CDR3. Per the germline V gene, CDR1 is MNHNS and CDR2 is SASEGT. The CDR3 loop reads CASLRDTDGYTF.

The chain's CDR3 is CASSVNSPLHF. The J gene is TRBJ1-6, the V gene TRBV28. Per the germline V gene, CDR1 is MDHEN and CDR2 is SYDVKM. There are 11 residues in the CDR3.

V is TRBV11-3 and J is TRBJ1-4; no DNA is available, so the TRBD1 call from TCRdb remains unchecked. This CDR3 contains 14 residues. The germline gives CDR1 SGHNT, CDR2 YENEEA. CDR3 region: CASSNRGRDGKLFF.

J is TRBJ1-2 and V is TRBV7-2. Germline V lookup: CDR1 SGHTA, CDR2 FQGNSA. The length of the CDR3 is 14 residues. CDR3 sequence: CASSPSLAGGGYTF.

This rearrangement joins TRBV5-1 to TRBJ2-1; the TCRdb call, TRBD2, lacks DNA for checking. This CDR3 has 13 residues. Per germline, CDR1 SGHRS and CDR2 YFSETQ. CDR3: CASSPARSNEQFF.

The gene calls are TRBV12-3 or TRBV12-4 and TRBJ1-1. The CDR3 has 14 amino acids. The chain's CDR3 is CASGMAPPNTEAFF.

The chain has TRBV20-1 and TRBJ2-1; there is no DNA to check the TCRdb D call of TRBD2. CDR3 length: 15 amino acids. Germline loops: CDR1 DFQATT, CDR2 SNEGSKA (reference sequence). The CDR3 sequence is CSALGLLAENNEQFF.